Sequencing of this T cell receptor (beta chain) was carried out in a study of blood T cells in healthy people across ages. Study-wide points: The unknown donor CMV status may have confounded expanded clonotype changes.

No fewer than 6 million PBMCs went into each sample. About this clonotype itself: The antigen is undetermined.

The V end lost 4 bases, the J end lost 1 base, and 11 bases lay between the germline ends. CDR3 length equals 15 residues. Combining a sample-barcoded 5' primer with a J-beta primer mix, a second PCR ran for about 6 to 12 cycles. With 12 random nucleotides, a template-switch adaptor tagged each individual cDNA molecule. TCRdb independently ran MiXCR on the 5' RACE reads; one entry per CDR3 protein. This table has approximately 1.5 million distinct CDR3 sequences, roughly 32% appearing once. The source material was blood. The chain uses TRBV12-3 or TRBV12-4 and TRBJ2-1, with D perhaps TRBD1 (6 bases). This clonotype was sampled from a woman in her thirties in good health. CDR3 residues: CASSSATGSYNEQFF. The CDR3 DNA is TGTGCCAGCAGTTCCGCGACAGGATCCTACAATGAGCAGTTCTTC.